A selection of T cell receptor beta chains follows, all from one sample in a study of T cell repertoires in cytomegalovirus infection. In TCRdb, the reads were re-called with MiXCR into one record per CDR3 protein. Of 150,000 to 200,000 distinct CDR3 sequences listed, approximately 9.7% are singletons. Material for sequencing was PBMCs. All receptors come from a human donor in good health (CMV status not recorded). Some clones in this sample may be carry-over from other donors' samples. Both conserved end residues are part of each CDR3. D genes are given only for firm matches. A row's size may be missing; if present it is once, few, many or a size class.

J gene,V gene,D gene,clone size,CDR3 DNA,CDR3 protein
TRBJ2-5,TRBV2,.,.,TGTGCCAGCAGTGAGAGGAGGCCTCAAGAGACCCAGTACTTC,CASSERRPQETQYF
TRBJ1-2,TRBV7-2,TRBD1,many,TGTGCCAGCAGCGAGATGGACGGACAGGGTTATGGCTACACCTTC,CASSEMDGQGYGYTF
TRBJ2-7,TRBV9,.,.,TGTGCCAGCAGCCCTGACGGACTGGTCTACGAGCAGTACTTC,CASSPDGLVYEQYF
TRBJ2-1,TRBV19,.,few,TGTGCCAGTAGTATTTTGACTACACATTACAATGAGCAGTTCTTC,CASSILTTHYNEQFF
TRBJ2-5,TRBV12-3/TRBV12-4,.,many,TGTGCCAGCAGTTATCTGGGACTTCAGCAAGAGACCCAGTACTTC,CASSYLGLQQETQYF
TRBJ1-4,TRBV18,.,few,TGTGCCAGCTCACCTAGGGGATTGGGTGAAAAACTGTTTTTT,CASSPRGLGEKLFF
TRBJ1-1,TRBV2,.,few,TGTGCCAGCAGTGAGAACATAATGAACACTGAAGCTTTCTTT,CASSENIMNTEAFF
TRBJ2-5,TRBV20-1,.,many,TGCAGTGCTAGGCTTGGCCCCCAAGAGACCCAGTACTTC,CSARLGPQETQYF
TRBJ1-5,TRBV6-5,.,few,TGTGCCAGCAGTATAAGACGGGACGCAGGGCCACAGCCCCAGCATTTT,CASSIRRDAGPQPQHF
TRBJ1-1,TRBV7-9,TRBD1,many,TGTGCCAGCAGCCGGGACAGAGACGAAGCTTTCTTT,CASSRDRDEAFF
TRBJ1-3,TRBV28,.,few,TGTGCCAGCAGTTTTCGTGCCAACACCATATATTTT,CASSFRANTIYF
TRBJ2-2,TRBV7-3,.,many,TGTGCCAGCAGCTCAATACCCACTACATTGAACACCGGGGAGCTGTTTTTT,CASSSIPTTLNTGELFF
TRBJ1-2,TRBV20-1,TRBD1,.,TGCAGTGCTAGTAGGACAGGGTCCCTCTCTGGTGGCTACACCTTC,CSASRTGSLSGGYTF
TRBJ1-1,TRBV7-9,.,.,TGTGCCAGCAGCTTTTCTCGTCCCGGGGGAACGAACACTGAAGCTTTCTTT,CASSFSRPGGTNTEAFF
TRBJ2-1,TRBV7-2,.,many,TGTGCCAGCAGCTTAGATGTGCATGAGCAGTTCTTC,CASSLDVHEQFF
TRBJ2-7,TRBV7-9,.,many,TGTGCCAGCAGCTTGAGGGGTATTGACGAGCAGTACTTC,CASSLRGIDEQYF
TRBJ2-1,TRBV12-5,.,many,TGTGCTAGTGCCCTCCAGGGTTCCTACAATGAGCAGTTCTTC,CASALQGSYNEQFF
TRBJ2-7,TRBV6-2/TRBV6-3,.,few,TGTGCCAGCAGCCTGAGAGGGGGCGAGCAGTACTTC,CASSLRGGEQYF
TRBJ2-3,TRBV20-1,.,.,TGCAGTGCTATCCCAGTGAGTCCTAGCACAGATACGCAGTATTTT,CSAIPVSPSTDTQYF
TRBJ2-6,TRBV24-1,.,.,TGTGCCACCAGTGACCCGACCCCCTCTGGGGCCAACGTCCTGACTTTC,CATSDPTPSGANVLTF
TRBJ2-7,TRBV7-2,.,many,TGTGCCAGCAGCTACGAGGGGATCTACGAGCAGTACTTC,CASSYEGIYEQYF
TRBJ1-2,TRBV7-2,TRBD1,many,TGTGCCAGCAGCTTAGGACAGGGGGCTGGGGGCTACACCTTC,CASSLGQGAGGYTF
TRBJ2-7,TRBV28,TRBD1,many,TGTGCCAGCAGGAAACCGGGACAGGGGTACGAGCAGTACTTC,CASRKPGQGYEQYF
TRBJ2-7,TRBV5-1,TRBD2,few,TGCGCCAGCAGCTTAGGTAGCGGGAGTAGATCCTACGAGCAGTACTTC,CASSLGSGSRSYEQYF
TRBJ2-1,TRBV7-2,TRBD2,many,TGTGCCAGCAGCTTAGGACTAGCGGGGGCCATAACGTCCTACAATGAGCAGTTCTTC,CASSLGLAGAITSYNEQFF
TRBJ1-1,TRBV5-5,.,.,TGTGCCAGCACCCCAATCCCGGATCTAAACCCAAGTGAAGCTTTCTTT,CASTPIPDLNPSEAFF
TRBJ1-3,TRBV7-8,.,many,TGTGCCAGCAGCTTCGCAAGCTCTGGAAACACCATATATTTT,CASSFASSGNTIYF
TRBJ2-3,TRBV14,.,few,TGTGCCAGCAGCCAGATGGGTGCCAGCACAGATACGCAGTATTTT,CASSQMGASTDTQYF
TRBJ1-5,TRBV6-2/TRBV6-3,.,many,TGTGCCAGCAGCTACAGGGATCAGCCCCAGCATTTT,CASSYRDQPQHF
TRBJ2-1,TRBV12-3/TRBV12-4,TRBD2,few,TGTGCCAGCAGTTTTTCACTAGCGGGGGCCGAGCAGTTCTTC,CASSFSLAGAEQFF
TRBJ1-2,TRBV5-4,.,few,TGTGCCAGCAGCTTGCCAGCGACTTATGGCTACACCTTC,CASSLPATYGYTF
TRBJ1-2,TRBV7-9,.,few,TGTGCCAGCAGCACTCCACTCCAGGGTTTGGATGGCTACACCTTC,CASSTPLQGLDGYTF
TRBJ2-3,TRBV7-2,.,many,TGTGCCAGCAGCTTTATGTCAGATACGCAGTATTTT,CASSFMSDTQYF
TRBJ2-7,TRBV29-1,TRBD1,.,TGCAGCGTGGACAGGTGGCACGAGCAGTACTTC,CSVDRWHEQYF
TRBJ2-6,TRBV12-3/TRBV12-4,TRBD2,many,TGTGCCAGCAGTTTCGGGACATCGGGGGGGAGGGCCAACGTCCTGACTTTC,CASSFGTSGGRANVLTF
TRBJ2-2,TRBV19,.,many,TGTGCCAGTAGTATAGCGGAGGGCACCGGGGAGCTGTTTTTT,CASSIAEGTGELFF
TRBJ1-1,TRBV7-9,.,many,TGTGCCAGCAGTAAAGGGCAGACGAACACTGAAGCTTTCTTT,CASSKGQTNTEAFF
TRBJ1-1,TRBV7-2,.,many,TGTGCCAGCAGCCAACCCCGATGGGGGATGAACACTGAAGCTTTCTTT,CASSQPRWGMNTEAFF
TRBJ1-5,TRBV18,.,many,TGTGCCAGCTCACCAAGGGCAGGGAAAAATCAGCCCCAGCATTTT,CASSPRAGKNQPQHF
TRBJ2-4,TRBV7-2,.,many,TGTGCCAGCAGCTTAGGGGGGCTCGACAAAAACATTCAGTACTTC,CASSLGGLDKNIQYF
TRBJ2-5,TRBV6-2/TRBV6-3,.,many,TGTGCCAGCAGTTACTCAGCCGTGGGTCTGAGGGAGACCCAGTACTTC,CASSYSAVGLRETQYF
TRBJ2-7,TRBV6-2/TRBV6-3,.,few,TGTGCCAGCAGCAGGGGACACTACGAGCAGTACTTC,CASSRGHYEQYF
TRBJ2-7,TRBV20-1,TRBD2,.,TGCAGTGCCGCTCGGGGCGGGACTAAGGAGCAGTACTTC,CSAARGGTKEQYF
TRBJ2-5,TRBV27,TRBD2,few,TGTGCCAGCAGTTTCTCGGGGGGTTGGGGAGAGACCCAGTACTTC,CASSFSGGWGETQYF
TRBJ2-7,TRBV28,.,few,TGTGCCAGCAGTATCTTCTACGAGCAGTACTTC,CASSIFYEQYF
TRBJ2-7,TRBV20-1,.,.,TGCAGTGCTAGAGATTCGCACGAGCAGTACTTC,CSARDSHEQYF
TRBJ2-2,TRBV30,.,few,TGTGCCTGGAGTGAATCGGGGTACACCGGGGAGCTGTTTTTT,CAWSESGYTGELFF
TRBJ2-3,TRBV4-2,.,many,TGTGCCAGCAGCCAAGACCCACAGACCACAGATACGCAGTATTTT,CASSQDPQTTDTQYF
TRBJ1-5,TRBV15,TRBD1,.,TGTGCCACCAGCACCCGGGACAGGGGGCGTCAGCCCCAGCATTTT,CATSTRDRGRQPQHF
TRBJ1-2,TRBV19,.,many,TGTGCCAGTTCCCGGGACATTCACTCCTATGGCTACACCTTC,CASSRDIHSYGYTF
TRBJ1-2,TRBV5-5,TRBD1,many,TGTGCCAGCAGCCGACAGGCTACCGGGACAGGGGGCTATGGCTACACCTTC,CASSRQATGTGGYGYTF
TRBJ2-1,TRBV5-6,.,.,TGTGCCAGCAGCTTAAAGCGGGATGAGCAGTTCTTC,CASSLKRDEQFF
TRBJ1-5,TRBV18,.,.,TGTGCCAGCTCCAGGGCAGGGACCTACAATCAGCCCCAGCATTTT,CASSRAGTYNQPQHF
TRBJ2-1,TRBV5-6,TRBD2,.,TGTGCCAGCAGCTTTAGCGGGGAAAGCTCCTACAATGAGCAGTTCTTC,CASSFSGESSYNEQFF
TRBJ2-7,TRBV20-1,.,many,TGCAGTGCTAGAGATTCACGGCAGGGGTTTATCTACGAGCAGTACTTC,CSARDSRQGFIYEQYF
TRBJ2-3,TRBV6-2/TRBV6-3,.,.,TGTGCCAGCAGCTACACAGGACTTGGCACAGATACGCAGTATTTT,CASSYTGLGTDTQYF
TRBJ1-2,TRBV28,.,.,TGTGCCAGCAGTTTCGGGGGACGGAGCTATGGCTACACCTTC,CASSFGGRSYGYTF